This TCR beta chain was observed in a study of T-cell reconstitution after alpha-beta-depleted transplantation in children. Study-wide points: Among T cells one year after transplant, newly produced cells accounted for most counts and diversity. Expanded graft clones numbering several hundred reportedly gave rise to alpha-beta T cells about two months after transplant.

Of note for this clonotype: Its antigen is not identified.

It was with unique molecular identifiers that the TCRbeta library was prepared. TCRdb reprocessed the PCR reads via MiXCR and lists one record per CDR3 protein. The sample holds about 980,000 distinct CDR3 sequences, about 29% seen once. The sample here was PBMCs, mostly from graft donor cells, taken 360 days after TCRalphabeta/CD19-depleted stem cell transplant. The clonotype originates from a boy in the first two years of life who had a stem cell transplant for SCID, so the T cells may come from the graft donor.

In nucleotides, the CDR3 is TGCGCCAGCAGCTTGGTCCCTAGCCCCTTACTGTACGAGCAGTACTTC. Protein product: CASSLVPSPLLYEQYF. The rearrangement uses TRBV5-1 and TRBJ2-7; possible D gene TRBD2, 5 bases. The CDR3 has 16 residues. Trimming pared 0 bases from V and 4 bases from J, leaving 17 bases between. Germline assignment: CDR1 SGHRS and CDR2 YFSETQ.